This T cell receptor (beta chain) was recovered during a study of cytomegalovirus exposure and HLA in healthy donors. PCR involved 60 Vbeta and 13 Jbeta primers. TCRdb's copy holds only in-frame clones and misses some; the assay was immunoSEQ multiplex PCR. The table shows about 150,000 clones, with around 72% occurring only once. Input material: PBMCs. This sequence was found in a man aged 40-49 years in good health and CMV-seronegative.

The chain's CDR3 is CASSYRLTGITEAFF. CDR3 sequence (DNA): TGTGCCAGCAGTTACCGACTGACAGGGATCACTGAAGCTTTCTTT. The genes are TRBV6-5 and TRBJ1-1; 7 bases line up with TRBD1. Germline V gives CDR1 MNHEY, CDR2 SVGAGI. The CDR3 runs to 15 residues. J gave up 4 bases and V 2 bases, and 7 bases lay outside the gene matches.